The 13 T cell receptor beta chains presented below share a single source sample, sequenced in a study of blood T cells in healthy people across ages. Primers used in a second PCR of roughly 7 to 12 cycles were a sample-barcoded 5' primer and a J-beta primer mix. MiXCR, applied by TCRdb to the 5' RACE reads, yields one record per CDR3 protein. The table lists over 1,500,000 distinct CDR3 sequences, roughly 50% of them singletons. Sequencing was carried out using blood. Receptors were obtained from a woman aged 40 to 49 in good health.

V usage is TRBV19 and J usage is TRBJ1-5; D unclear. The germline gives CDR1 LNHDA, CDR2 SQIVND (reference sequence). The CDR3 covers 12 residues. The V gene lost 8 bases and the J gene lost 3 bases, with 8 bases spanning the gap. The CDR3 loop is CASGLNNQPQHF. The CDR3 DNA is TGTGCCAGTGGTTTGAACAATCAGCCCCAGCATTTT.

V and J are TRBV11-2 and TRBJ2-1; 9 nucleotides line up with TRBD2. Germline CDR1 reads SGHAT; CDR2 reads FQNNGV. This CDR3 is built from 14 residues. The J segment lost 10 bases and the V segment lost 3 bases, leaving 7 bases of the junction unmatched. The CDR3 region is CASSLSGGHGEQFF. In nucleotides, the CDR3 is TGTGCCAGCAGCTTGAGCGGGGGGCACGGGGAGCAGTTCTTC.

V usage is TRBV6-1 and J usage is TRBJ1-1, with TRBD1 matching over 7 bases. Germline CDR1 reads MNHNS; CDR2 reads SASEGT. This CDR3 is 14 amino acids long. V shed 7 bases and J 2 bases; nucleotides not matched to a gene: 7. This chain's CDR3 is CASNIRGANTEAFF. The CDR3 DNA reads as TGTGCCAGCAATATCAGGGGGGCCAACACTGAAGCTTTCTTT.

The chain is built from TRBV11-2 and TRBJ2-5; no clear D. V was trimmed by 4 bases and J by 3 bases, leaving 9 bases between them. CDR1 and CDR2 (germline): SGHAT, FQNNGV. There are 13 residues in the CDR3. CDR3 nucleotide sequence: TGTGCCAGCAGCTCAAGGTCTGAAGAGACCCAGTACTTC. Amino acids: CASSSRSEETQYF.

This clonotype has just a few counts. The V gene is TRBV29-1, the J gene TRBJ2-1; TRBD2 aligns across 11 bases. The length of the CDR3 is 14 residues. CDR1 SQVTM and CDR2 ANQGSEA come from the germline V gene. The trim removed 6 bases at V and 7 bases at J, leaving 8 bases unmatched. In DNA form, the CDR3 reads TGCAGCGTCGAACTAGCGGGGGCCCAGAATGAGCAGTTCTTC. Translated: CSVELAGAQNEQFF.

The genes are TRBV12-5 and TRBJ1-1; TRBD1 might be the D (5 bases). Per the germline V gene, CDR1 is LGHNT and CDR2 is FRNRAP. Trimming pared 8 bases from V and 4 bases from J, leaving 14 bases between. The CDR3 is 13 residues long. CDR3 protein: CASSREGFTEAFF. The CDR3 DNA reads TGTGCTAGTTCCCGTGAGGGGTTCACTGAAGCTTTCTTT.

This clonotype came up a few times. The V gene is TRBV7-2, the J gene TRBJ2-1; D is ambiguous. There are 15 residues in the CDR3. Germline CDR1 is SGHTA and CDR2 is FQGNSA. The V end was cut by 7 bases, the J end by 0 bases, with 13 bases between. The chain's CDR3 is CASTPDWNSYNEQFF. CDR3 bases: TGTGCCAGCACGCCCGACTGGAACTCCTACAATGAGCAGTTCTTC.

V usage is TRBV5-1 and J usage is TRBJ2-2; TRBD1 agrees at 8 bases. From germline, CDR1 is SGHRS and CDR2 YFSETQ. This CDR3 contains 16 residues. The trim removed 4 bases at V and 1 base at J, leaving 6 bases unmatched. CDR3 region: CASSPTGQGNTGELFF. The CDR3 region has the DNA TGCGCCAGCAGCCCAACCGGACAGGGGAACACCGGGGAGCTGTTTTTT.

V is TRBV6-6 and J is TRBJ1-2; a possible D gene is TRBD1 (5 bases). The CDR3 is made up of 14 amino acids. CDR1 and CDR2 (germline): MNHNY, SVGAGI (reference sequence). The V end was cut by 6 bases, the J end by 5 bases, with 16 bases between. In DNA form, the CDR3 reads TGTGCCAGCAGCCGGGACGGACTAAAATATGGCTACACCTTC. Translation gives CASSRDGLKYGYTF.

The chain is built from TRBV5-6 and TRBJ1-2; 8 bases are shared with TRBD1. The CDR3 is made up of 17 amino acids. J lost 2 bases, V lost 3 bases, and 12 bases had no gene match. CDR1 SGHDT and CDR2 YYEEEE come from the germline V gene. The CDR3 reads CASSSGGGTGFNYGYTF. The CDR3 DNA reads as TGTGCCAGCAGCTCGGGGGGAGGGACAGGCTTCAACTATGGCTACACCTTC.

The chain couples TRBV29-1 to TRBJ1-2, with D perhaps matching TRBD1 (5 bases). Germline-derived CDR1 and CDR2 are SQVTM and ANQGSEA. Between the trimmed V and J ends, which lost 8 bases and 7 bases, there was a span of 17 bases. The CDR3 runs 12 residues. CDR3 in amino acids: CSTLGGETGYTF. DNA for the CDR3: TGCAGCACGCTGGGAGGGGAGACTGGCTACACCTTC. Full variable domain (remainder filled in from reference TRBV29-1 and TRBJ1-2): SAVISQKPSRDICQRGTSLTIQCQVDSQVTMMFWYRQQPGQSLTLIATANQGSEATYESGFVIDKFPISRPNLTFSTLTVSNMSPEDSSIYLCSTLGGETGYTFGSGTRLTVV.

V and J are TRBV2 and TRBJ2-3; TRBD2 might be the D (6 bases). The germline gives CDR1 SNHLY, CDR2 FYNNEI. CDR3 length equals 15 residues. Trimming cost V 7 bases and J 5 bases, with 19 bases left between them. The CDR3 DNA is TGTGCCAGCATGCGTAGCGGCTCTGTGGGAGATACGCAGTATTTT. Translated: CASMRSGSVGDTQYF.

This clonotype was observed many times. The genes are TRBV20-1 and TRBJ2-7; TRBD1 matches at 9 bases. The CDR3 is 13 amino acids. The V gene's germline CDR1 is DFQATT and CDR2 SNEGSKA (reference sequence). The CDR3 protein is CSARDRASYEQYF. CDR3 DNA: TGCAGCGCCAGGGACAGGGCCTCGTACGAGCAGTACTTC.